This TCR beta chain was sequenced for a study of early T cells in non-severe SARS-CoV-2 infection. For the study at large: RNA in bulk from unsorted whole blood was sequenced, and chains were unpaired.

Overall study results and limits: Reliance on VDJdb matching favored anti-spike CD8 responses; private and CD4 specificities were missed.

Tagging with unique molecular identifiers was applied to individual cDNA molecules. MiXCR, run by TCRdb on the 5' RACE reads, gives a single entry per CDR3 protein. In the table there are 100,000 to 120,000 distinct CDR3 sequences, 9% to 14% of which are singletons. The V and J ends lost 7 bases and 3 bases, in that order; junction bases with no gene match: 11. The V gene's germline CDR1 is MNHEY and CDR2 SVGAGI. This CDR3 region has 16 residues. This clonotype is a singleton in its sample. Antigen: not known. The TCR originated in an adult who was a healthcare worker with PCR-confirmed SARS-CoV-2 infection or an uninfected control (not recorded which). This chain joins TRBV6-5 and TRBJ2-3; 9 bases are a match to TRBD1. Input material: whole blood. Here the CDR3 reads CASNNHGTGPTDTQYF. Written as DNA, the CDR3 is TGTGCCAGCAACAACCACGGGACAGGGCCGACAGATACGCAGTATTTT.